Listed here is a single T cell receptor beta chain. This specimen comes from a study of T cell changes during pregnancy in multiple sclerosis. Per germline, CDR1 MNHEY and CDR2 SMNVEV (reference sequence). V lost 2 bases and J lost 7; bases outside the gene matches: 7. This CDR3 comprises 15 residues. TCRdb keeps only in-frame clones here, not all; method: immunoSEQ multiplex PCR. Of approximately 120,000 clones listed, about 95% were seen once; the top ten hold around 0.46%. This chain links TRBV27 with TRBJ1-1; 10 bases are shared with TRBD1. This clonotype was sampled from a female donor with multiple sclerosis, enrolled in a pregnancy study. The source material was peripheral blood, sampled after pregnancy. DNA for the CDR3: TGTGCCAGCAGTTTAACGGGACAGGGGTCAGGTGAAGCTTTCTTT. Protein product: CASSLTGQGSGEAFF.